The T cell receptor (beta chain) described here comes from a study of blood T cells in healthy people across ages. Study conclusions and caveats: Unsorted PBMC input precluded a conclusive naive versus antigen-experienced comparison. Per million T cells, the diversity of TCR beta decreased roughly linearly as age advanced.

On this clonotype itself: Antigen unknown.

It was with a sample-barcoded 5' primer and a J-beta primer mix that a second PCR of roughly 6 to 12 cycles was run. TCRdb fed the 5' RACE reads into MiXCR, producing one record per CDR3 protein. Here the sample spans hundreds of thousands of distinct CDR3 sequences, 58% being singletons. Deletions cut 3 bases from V and 5 bases from J, with 13 bases between. The V gene's germline CDR1 is LGHDT and CDR2 YNNKEL (reference sequence). This CDR3 is built from 14 residues. The clonotype was recovered from a man aged 25 to 40 in good health. The sample taken for sequencing was blood. The V call is TRBV3-1, the J call TRBJ2-5, with D unclear. The CDR3 DNA follows: TGTGCCAGCAGCCAGAACCCAGGTCGGGAGACCCAGTACTTC. Protein: CASSQNPGRETQYF.